These 15 T cell receptor beta chains share one sample of origin, sequenced in a study of shared clonotypes between healthy human individuals. TCRdb keeps only in-frame clones here, not all; method: immunoSEQ multiplex PCR. The sample records about a million clones, about 76% being singletons. The material sequenced was memory CD4+ T cells sorted from blood. Subset denoted: CD45RA-negative fraction. The receptors here all came from a man younger than 35 in good health.

In this sample, this clone turned up once. Within the sample, other DNA sequences also encode this same CDR3. The J gene is TRBJ1-1, the V gene TRBV6-4, with D perhaps matching TRBD1 (5 bases). CDR3 size: 13 residues. Germline CDR1 is MRHNA and CDR2 is SNTAGT. Trimming cost V 3 bases and J 2 bases, with 7 bases left between them. In DNA, the CDR3 is TGTGCCAGCAGTGAGCAGGGAAACACTGAAGCTTTCTTT. This sequence encodes CASSEQGNTEAFF.

The CDR3 nucleotides are TGCGCCAGCAGCTTGGAGGCGCGGGGGGGCGGCGACATTCAGTACTTC. This encodes CASSLEARGGGDIQYF. The V and J genes are TRBV5-1 and TRBJ2-4; 9 bases map to TRBD2. V shed 0 bases and J 8 bases; nucleotides not matched to a gene: 9. Looked up from germline, CDR1 is SGHRS and CDR2 is YFSETQ. The CDR3 spans 16 residues.

J is TRBJ1-3 and V is TRBV2, with D unresolved. The CDR3 length is 16 residues. The germline V gene encodes CDR1 SNHLY and CDR2 FYNNEI. V shed 6 bases and J shed 1 base, with 16 bases lying between them. CDR3 coding DNA: TGTGCCAGCAGAGACGGACTGAATCTTTCTGGAAACACCATATATTTT. Protein sequence: CASRDGLNLSGNTIYF.

This chain connects TRBV11-3 to TRBJ2-1; 12 nucleotides agree with TRBD2. V gave up 6 bases and J gave up 13 bases; unmatched junction bases: 13. The CDR3 has 15 residues. Germline loops: CDR1 SGHNT, CDR2 YENEEA. CDR3 in amino acids: CASRYPLAGGPSQFF. The CDR3 DNA reads TGTGCCAGCAGGTACCCACTAGCGGGGGGTCCCTCACAGTTCTTC.

The chain recombines TRBV7-9 with TRBJ2-1; a possible D gene is TRBD2 (6 bases). The V gene's germline CDR1 is SEHNR and CDR2 FQNEAQ (reference sequence). The CDR3 consists of 16 residues. V shed 1 base and J shed 12 bases, with 22 bases lying between them. The CDR3 reads CASSLVSGTGGEAQFF. The CDR3 DNA reads as TGTGCCAGCAGCTTAGTCTCCGGGACTGGGGGTGAAGCGCAGTTCTTC.

Worth noting for this clone: Distinct nucleotide sequences in the sample also encode this CDR3. The chain combines TRBV6-1 with TRBJ1-5, with D uncertain. The CDR3 has 13 residues. Germline CDR1 is MNHNS and CDR2 is SASEGT. The germline V and J ends were trimmed by 3 bases and 1 base, with 4 bases remaining between them. CDR3 sequence: CASSDKSNQPQHF. CDR3 DNA: TGTGCCAGCAGTGACAAGAGCAATCAGCCCCAGCATTTT.

This clone was observed a few times. V and J are TRBV5-8 and TRBJ1-1, with D tentatively TRBD1 (6 bases). The CDR3 runs 17 residues. Germline V gene lookup returns CDR1 SGHTS and CDR2 YDEGEE. With 2 bases removed from V and 2 bases from J, the gap between germline ends came to 19 bases. This CDR3 reads CASSLQNRAARNTEAFF. The CDR3 bases are TGTGCCAGCAGCTTACAAAACAGGGCGGCACGAAACACTGAAGCTTTCTTT. Complete variable domain (other parts from reference TRBV5-8 and TRBJ1-1): EAGVTQSPTHLIKTRGQQATLRCSPISGHTSVYWYQQALGLGLQFLLWYDEGEERNRGNFPPRFSGRQFPNYSSELNVNALELEDSALYLCASSLQNRAARNTEAFFGQGTRLTVV.

J is TRBJ1-3 and V is TRBV5-1, with D possibly TRBD1 on 5 matching bases. Germline assignment: CDR1 SGHRS and CDR2 YFSETQ. With 4 bases removed from V and 5 bases from J, the gap between germline ends came to 13 bases. CDR3 length: 14 residues. The CDR3 loop reads CASSQTGGRNTIYF. CDR3 DNA sequence: TGCGCCAGCAGCCAGACGGGGGGTAGAAACACCATATATTTT. Based on the CDR3 plus reference TRBV5-1 and TRBJ1-3, the full variable domain is KAGVTQTPRYLIKTRGQQVTLSCSPISGHRSVSWYQQTPGQGLQFLFEYFSETQRNKGNFPGRFSGRQFSNSRSEMNVSTLELGDSALYLCASSQTGGRNTIYFGEGSWLTVV.

V usage is TRBV5-1 and J usage is TRBJ2-2; D is uncertain. The CDR3 covers 15 residues. Germline V CDR1 and CDR2: SGHRS, YFSETQ. V was shortened by 0 bases and J by 4 bases, with 10 bases between the two germline ends. CDR3 in amino acids: CASSLDVGPTGELFF. In DNA form, the CDR3 reads TGCGCCAGCAGCTTGGATGTGGGCCCCACCGGGGAGCTGTTTTTT.

The rearrangement uses TRBV2 and TRBJ2-5; TRBD2 aligns across 16 bases. V was clipped by 5 bases and J by 7 bases; unmatched bases: 10. Germline V lookup: CDR1 SNHLY, CDR2 FYNNEI. The CDR3 sequence is 17 residues long. In DNA form, the CDR3 reads TGTGCCAGCAGTCAGGGACTAGCGGGGGGGGTTGGCGGGACCCAGTACTTC. Amino acids: CASSQGLAGGVGGTQYF. The full variable domain, its missing parts supplied by reference TRBV2 and TRBJ2-5, is EPEVTQTPSHQVTQMGQEVILRCVPISNHLYFYWYRQILGQKVEFLVSFYNNEISEKSEIFDDQFSVERPDGSNFTLKIRSTKLEDSAMYFCASSQGLAGGVGGTQYFGPGTRLLVL.

In this sample, this clone turned up a few times. This chain uses TRBV6-1 with TRBJ1-4; D gene uncertain. The CDR3 is 15 amino acids. The ends were cut back, 5 bases at V and 0 bases at J, with 10 bases in the middle. Germline V CDR1 and CDR2: MNHNS, SASEGT. The CDR3 DNA reads as TGTGCCAGCAGTTCGGGTGGCGCAACTAATGAAAAACTGTTTTTT. This translates into CASSSGGATNEKLFF.

This clone was counted between two and nine times. The chain has TRBV11-3 and TRBJ2-3, with a weak D call TRBD2 (6 bases). Germline loops: CDR1 SGHNT, CDR2 YENEEA. The germline V and J ends were trimmed by 1 base and 4 bases, with 15 bases remaining between them. There are 16 residues in the CDR3. The CDR3 region has the DNA TGTGCCAGCAGCTTAGGGCTCGGGGGAAGGGCAGATACGCAGTATTTT. Protein: CASSLGLGGRADTQYF.

In DNA, the CDR3 is TGTGCCAGCAGTCCCGGGGGGCTCTCTGGAAACACCATATATTTT. Amino acid sequence: CASSPGGLSGNTIYF. The genes are TRBV28 and TRBJ1-3; D possibly corresponds to TRBD1 (6 bases). This CDR3 spans 15 amino acids. V was pared by 5 bases and J by 0 bases, with 11 bases between. Germline loops: CDR1 MDHEN, CDR2 SYDVKM.

This chain uses TRBV2 with TRBJ2-1; 8 nucleotides line up with TRBD1. CDR1 and CDR2 from the germline V gene are SNHLY and FYNNEI. The CDR3 consists of 16 residues. Trimming at V came to 4 bases and at J to 0 bases, leaving 5 bases not matched to a gene. The CDR3 DNA reads TGTGCCAGCAGTGCTCGACAGGGGAGCTCCTACAATGAGCAGTTCTTC. Its protein product is CASSARQGSSYNEQFF.

The chain recombines TRBV5-6 with TRBJ1-3; possibly TRBD1 for D (5 bases). The CDR3 is made up of 16 amino acids. The ends were cut back, 3 bases at V and 4 bases at J, with 17 bases in the middle. Germline values: CDR1 SGHDT, CDR2 YYEEEE. The DNA for the CDR3 is TGTGCCAGCAGCTATGAGGGGCTTTTACTCGGAAACACCATATATTTT. Its translation is CASSYEGLLLGNTIYF.